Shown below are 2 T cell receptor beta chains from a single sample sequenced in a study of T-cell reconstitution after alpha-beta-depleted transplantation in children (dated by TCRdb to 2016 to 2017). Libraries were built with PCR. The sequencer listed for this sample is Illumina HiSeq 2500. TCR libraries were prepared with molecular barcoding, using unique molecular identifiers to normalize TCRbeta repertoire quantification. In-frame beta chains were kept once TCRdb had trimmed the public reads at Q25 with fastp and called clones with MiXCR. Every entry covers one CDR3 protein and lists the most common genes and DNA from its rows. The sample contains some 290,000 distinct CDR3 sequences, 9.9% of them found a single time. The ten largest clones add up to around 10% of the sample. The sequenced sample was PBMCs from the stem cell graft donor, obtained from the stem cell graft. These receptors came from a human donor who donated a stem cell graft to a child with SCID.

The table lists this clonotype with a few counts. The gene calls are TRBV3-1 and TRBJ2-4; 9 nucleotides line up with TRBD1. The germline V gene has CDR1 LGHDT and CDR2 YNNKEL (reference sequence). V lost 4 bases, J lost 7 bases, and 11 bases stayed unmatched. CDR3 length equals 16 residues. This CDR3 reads CASSPYLGQGRNIQYF. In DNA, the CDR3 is TGTGCCAGCAGCCCGTACCTCGGACAGGGGAGGAACATTCAGTACTTC.

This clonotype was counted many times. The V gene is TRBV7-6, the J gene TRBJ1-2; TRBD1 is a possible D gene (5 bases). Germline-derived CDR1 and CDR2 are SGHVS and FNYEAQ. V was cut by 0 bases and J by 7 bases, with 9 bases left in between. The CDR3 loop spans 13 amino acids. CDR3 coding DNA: TGTGCCAGCAGCTTAGCAGGGGAGGCTGGCTACACCTTC. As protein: CASSLAGEAGYTF.